This T cell receptor (beta chain) stems from a study of fetal regulatory T cell absence and autoimmunity. About the study: IPEX patients had exocrine pancreas autoimmunity without clinical diabetes. Study-wide results and limits: Some top pancreas TCR clones were over 90-fold enriched versus cord blood. Antigen-driven pancreatic autoimmunity before birth in IPEX was inferred from oligoclonal enrichment.

Sequenced by immunoSEQ multiplex PCR; TCRdb stores in-frame clones only, minus some. The data show around 100,000 clones, 72% seen once. The ends were cut back, 0 bases at V and 4 bases at J, with 9 bases in the middle. Germline assignment: CDR1 MGHRA and CDR2 YSYEKL. CDR3 length: 15 amino acids. About this clone itself: Its antigen is unknown.

This sequence originates from a male donor with IPEX syndrome. The sequencing sample was made of pancreas tissue. V usage is TRBV4-1 and J usage is TRBJ2-2; D may be TRBD2 (5 bases). Here the CDR3 DNA reads TGCGCCAGCAGCCAAGACCCGGGAATCACCGGGGAGCTGTTTTTT. It codes for CASSQDPGITGELFF.